The 17 T cell receptor beta chains listed next were all sequenced from one sample in a study of blood T cell repertoires in COVID-19. Libraries were prepared by immunoSEQ multiplex PCR; TCRdb keeps only in-frame clonotypes and omits some of them. The table has 140,000 or so clones, 70% to 85% seen once. The sequencing input was peripheral blood. The receptors were sampled from a woman older than 75 with acute or convalescent COVID-19.

J is TRBJ2-1 and V is TRBV5-5; D possibly corresponds to TRBD1 (5 bases). The CDR3 is 15 residues long. V was shortened by 4 bases and J by 6 bases, with 17 bases between the two germline ends. From germline, CDR1 is SGHKS and CDR2 YYEKEE (reference sequence). The CDR3 DNA follows: TGTGCCAGCAGCCGCGAGGTAGGGGCCTCCAATGAGCAGTTCTTC. Its protein is CASSREVGASNEQFF.

The CDR3 is CASGLGSHSNQPQHF. The DNA for the CDR3 is TGTGCTAGTGGTTTGGGAAGCCATAGCAATCAGCCCCAGCATTTT. The chain is built from TRBV12-5 and TRBJ1-5; D not certain. Between the trimmed V and J ends, which lost 1 base and 0 bases, there was a span of 7 bases. Germline CDR1 reads LGHNT; CDR2 reads FRNRAP. CDR3 length: 15 residues.

The chain joins TRBV19 to TRBJ1-2, with 9 bases identical to TRBD1. CDR1 and CDR2 from the germline V gene are LNHDA and SQIVND (reference sequence). The CDR3 length is 14 residues. Trimming at V came to 8 bases and at J to 5 bases, leaving 9 bases not matched to a gene. Here the CDR3 reads CASGRGDRAYGYTF. CDR3 nucleotides: TGTGCCAGTGGAAGAGGGGACAGGGCTTATGGCTACACCTTC.

The CDR3 DNA follows: TGCGCCAGCAGCCCCAGGGGCAGGGAAAGACCGGAAGAGCAGTACTTC. Translated: CASSPRGRERPEEQYF. The genes are TRBV5-1 and TRBJ2-7, with D perhaps TRBD1 (6 bases). There are 16 residues in the CDR3. V shed 4 bases and J shed 7 bases, with 24 bases lying between them. The germline V gene encodes CDR1 SGHRS and CDR2 YFSETQ.

This chain joins TRBV20-1 and TRBJ2-6; a possible D gene is TRBD2 (5 bases). The V end lost 3 bases, the J end lost 0 bases, and 9 bases lay between the germline ends. CDR1 and CDR2 (germline): DFQATT, SNEGSKA (reference sequence). This CDR3 spans 15 amino acids. Here the CDR3 DNA reads TGCAGTGCTAGTCGGGGAAACTCTGGGGCCAACGTCCTGACTTTC. Its protein product is CSASRGNSGANVLTF.

The V call is TRBV11-1, the J call TRBJ1-6; D remains unclear. Per the germline V gene, CDR1 is SGHAT and CDR2 is FQDESV (reference sequence). Trimming left V 5 bases short and J 7 bases short, with 12 bases between. This CDR3 is 14 amino acids long. For the CDR3, the DNA is TGTGCCAGCAGCCCGGGAAAACTAAATTCACCCCTCCACTTT. The encoded protein is CASSPGKLNSPLHF.

The CDR3 coding sequence is TGTGCCAGCAGCGTACGGGGGGGCAATGAGCAGTTCTTC. Amino acid sequence: CASSVRGGNEQFF. The V and J genes are TRBV9 and TRBJ2-1, with TRBD2 matching 8 bases. The CDR3 is 13 residues long. J lost 6 bases, V lost 1 base, and 0 bases had no gene match. Germline CDR1 SGDLS, CDR2 YYNGEE.

The chain joins TRBV2 to TRBJ1-2; no clear D. V was trimmed by 2 bases and J by 0 bases, leaving 13 bases between them. The CDR3 is 16 residues long. Per the germline V gene, CDR1 is SNHLY and CDR2 is FYNNEI. The CDR3 is CASSEYRGASNYGYTF. The CDR3 DNA reads as TGTGCCAGCAGTGAATATCGGGGAGCGTCTAACTATGGCTACACCTTC.

In its sample, this clone was seen a few times. The rearrangement uses TRBV7-3 and TRBJ2-2; D not resolved. Germline CDR1 and CDR2: SGHTA and FQGTGA. V was trimmed by 2 bases and J by 4 bases, leaving 5 bases between them. The CDR3 contains 13 residues. CDR3 sequence reads: CASSLLSTGELFF. The CDR3 DNA follows: TGTGCCAGCAGCTTATTGAGCACCGGGGAGCTGTTTTTT. The variable domain in full, with the rest retrieved from reference TRBV7-3 and TRBJ2-2, is GAGVSQTPSNKVTEKGKYVELRCDPISGHTALYWYRQSLGQGPEFLIYFQGTGAADDSGLPNDRFFAVRPEGSVSTLKIQRTERGDSAVYLCASSLLSTGELFFGEGSRLTVL.

The chain is built from TRBV6-2 or TRBV6-3 and TRBJ1-2, with TRBD1 matching over 9 bases. CDR3 length: 14 residues. Germline V gene sequence: CDR1 MNHEY, CDR2 SVGEGT. The V and J ends lost 2 bases and 6 bases, in that order; junction bases with no gene match: 4. CDR3 residues: CASSYTGGAHGYTF. DNA of the CDR3: TGTGCCAGCAGTTACACAGGGGGCGCGCATGGCTACACCTTC.

The chain couples TRBV5-1 to TRBJ1-6; 8 bases are shared with TRBD1. There are 16 residues in the CDR3. The V and J ends lost 5 bases and 6 bases, in that order; junction bases with no gene match: 10. CDR1 is SGHRS and CDR2 is YFSETQ in the germline V gene. The CDR3 here is CASSSQPTGGNSPLHF. As DNA, the CDR3 is TGCGCCAGCAGTTCCCAGCCAACAGGGGGTAATTCACCCCTCCACTTT.

This chain uses TRBV18 with TRBJ2-5; maybe TRBD1 (6 bases). This CDR3 has 16 amino acids. Germline assignment: CDR1 KGHSH and CDR2 LQKENI. V gave up 4 bases and J gave up 4 bases, with 19 bases separating them. The CDR3 coding sequence is TGTGCCAGCTCACTTAAACAGGGAAATTCGAGAGAGACCCAGTACTTC. Residues: CASSLKQGNSRETQYF. The whole variable domain, filled in from reference TRBV18 and TRBJ2-5, reads NAGVMQNPRHLVRRRGQEARLRCSPMKGHSHVYWYRQLPEEGLKFMVYLQKENIIDESGMPKERFSAEFPKEGPSILRIQQVVRGDSAAYFCASSLKQGNSRETQYFGPGTRLLVL.

This clone was picked up a small number of times. An end of the junction differs from the germline gene, which may be a read error. The J gene is TRBJ1-3, the V gene TRBV7-7, with unresolved D. Germline V CDR1 and CDR2: SSHAT, FNYEAQ (reference sequence). The CDR3 runs 16 residues. CDR3 coding DNA: TGTGCTAGCAGCCCCGACTGGCGCCTCTCTGGAAACACCATATATTTT. Its translation: CASSPDWRLSGNTIYF.

The rearrangement joins TRBV5-1 to TRBJ1-5, with 9 bases matching TRBD1. This CDR3 has 15 residues. With V trimmed by 4 bases and J by 6 bases, 8 bases remained unmatched. Germline assignment: CDR1 SGHRS and CDR2 YFSETQ. The CDR3 DNA reads as TGCGCCAGCAGCCCGGGGGACAGGGACGTTCAGCCCCAGCATTTT. As protein: CASSPGDRDVQPQHF.

J is TRBJ2-2 and V is TRBV27; no firm D call. The CDR3 covers 15 residues. Trimming left V 2 bases short and J 5 bases short, with 12 bases between. Looked up from germline, CDR1 is MNHEY and CDR2 is SMNVEV (reference sequence). This chain's CDR3 is CASSLNSRNTGELFF. For the CDR3, the DNA is TGTGCCAGCAGTTTAAATAGCCGGAATACCGGGGAGCTGTTTTTT.

This clone has only a few counts. The chain recombines TRBV4-2 with TRBJ1-2; D may be TRBD1 (6 bases). CDR1 is LGHNA and CDR2 is YNFKEQ in the germline V gene. The CDR3 sequence is 16 residues long. Trimming stripped 0 bases from V and 3 bases from J, with 14 bases between. The CDR3 here is CASSQDSAGVYYGYTF. The CDR3 DNA is TGTGCCAGCAGCCAAGATTCGGCAGGGGTTTACTATGGCTACACCTTC.

The rearrangement uses TRBV2 and TRBJ2-6; TRBD1 matches at 7 bases. Germline V CDR1 and CDR2: SNHLY, FYNNEI. The CDR3 is 15 amino acids. V shed 7 bases, J shed 0 bases, and the junction held 3 bases outside the gene matches. The CDR3 bases are TGTGCCAGCAACAGGGGATACTCTGGGGCCAACGTCCTGACTTTC. It encodes CASNRGYSGANVLTF.